This T cell receptor (beta chain) is from a study of memory CD4+ T cells and cytomegalovirus serostatus (dated by TCRdb to the late 2010s). Study-wide context: The roughly 35 healthy Belgian adults in the cohort included 9 who were CMV seropositive and approximately 24 who were CMV seronegative. To replicate a published TCR-based CMV serostatus classifier, the researchers sequenced the CD4+ memory TCRbeta repertoires of a Belgian cohort whose cytomegalovirus serostatus was known.

A FACSAria II was used to sort memory CD4+ T cells, defined as single viable CD3+CD4+CD8-CD45RO+ cells. CMV serostatus was assessed using a Roche Elecsys assay, by which serum IgG against CMV pp150, pp28, p38 and p52 was detected. After the samples were thawed, total CD4+ T cells were enriched through positive selection using CD4 magnetic microbeads. Samples originated from another study that specifically interrogated the CD4+ T cell memory repertoire. Following standard operating procedures, peripheral blood mononuclear cells were isolated and cryopreserved, while serum was kept at -80 degrees C. Staining used CD3-PerCP (BW264/56), CD4-APC (RPA-T4), CD45RO-PE (UCHT1) and CD8-Pacific Orange (3B5) antibodies, with Sytox blue excluding non-viable cells. The Quick-DNA Microprep Kit was used to extract genomic DNA from the sorted cells. Amplification of TCRbeta DNA was done with the immunoSEQ hsTCRbeta kit, following the protocol from the manufacturer. An Illumina MiSeq instrument was used to sequence the TCRbeta libraries. From the authors' description of their analysis: Removing out-of-frame sequences left 2,204,828 distinct TCRbeta sequences, an average of approximately 61,000 per individual. Each individual was scored according to the count of 164 previously reported CMV-associated TCRbeta sequences and the total productive distinct TCRbeta count. A beta-binomial model was reimplemented in Python, and scikit-learn random forests with default parameters were trained on data from the US cohort. On the Belgian cohort, classifier performance was reported as the median AUC, along with percentile confidence intervals, across 10,000 bootstrap iterations. The table comes from immuneACCESS by way of TCRdb, which keeps in-frame sequences with V and J called. Part of the clones is missing from these tables; in studies checked, under half for an unresolved V gene and the rest for unknown reasons. V, J and clone size reflect that table, while D and trimming were determined from the DNA. The sample table holds fewer than 75,000 clones, of which roughly 80% were seen once. The top ten hold less than 0.9% of the sample.

About this clone itself: Its cognate antigen has yet to be identified. The input lacks base qualities; no much larger clone sits a single base away.

The paper as a whole reports these results and caveats: Of fewer than 200 previously reported CMV-associated TCRbeta sequences, about 68 appeared in the CD4+ memory repertoires, each in one to five individuals. Only CD4+CD45RO+ memory cells were sequenced, unlike the original study, which covered naive and memory CD4+ and CD8+ populations. Results were interpreted as suggesting that the CMV-associated TCR signature is largely present in the CD4+ memory repertoire. CMV serostatus prediction reached a median bootstrapped AUC of around 0.95 with the original framework and 0.9 to 0.93 with a US-trained random forest. A median bootstrapped AUC of about 0.95 with a 95% CI of 0.76-1.00 was achieved on the Belgian cohort by the original-framework classifier.

Counted from cysteine to phenylalanine, this CDR3 has 13 amino acids. Only the CDR3 DNA is retained, 39 bases long and in frame from the first base. V has 6 bases trimmed and J has 5 bases trimmed; junction bases matching no gene number 4. CDR1 and CDR2 are read off the germline V gene as SQVTM and ANQGSEA. Sequencing used memory CD4+ T cells from blood. The chain uses TRBV29-1 and TRBJ2-1; a stretch of 10 junction bases matches TRBD1. The sequence was obtained from an adult in good health and CMV-seronegative. The nucleotide sequence reads as follows: TGCAGCGTGGGACAGGGGATCCACAATGAGCAGTTCTTC. This sequence encodes CSVGQGIHNEQFF.